These T cell receptor beta chains were read from a single sample in a study of TIL therapy for anti-PD-1-resistant metastatic lung cancer. Sequenced by immunoSEQ multiplex PCR; TCRdb stores in-frame clones only, minus some. The sample carries tens of thousands of clones, 65% to 80% recorded once. The sequenced sample was blood, obtained at baseline. These TCRs come from a man between 65 and 80 years old with non-small cell lung cancer. Both conserved end residues are part of each CDR3.

v_gene: TRBV5-1
CDR3aa: CASSLGQASSGNTIYF

v_gene: TRBV2
CDR3aa: CASTVIETGELFF

v_gene: TRBV28
CDR3aa: CASSLGQGNTEAFF

v_gene: TRBV7-9
CDR3aa: CASSPGTTFQETQYF

v_gene: TRBV7-2
CDR3aa: CASSFQNSPLHF

v_gene: TRBV5-8
CDR3aa: CASYKTGPGTEAFF

v_gene: TRBV7-9
CDR3aa: CASSTGQGAETQYF

v_gene: TRBV7-2
CDR3aa: CASSSDSSSYEQYF

v_gene: TRBV9
CDR3aa: CASKGTNTGELFF

v_gene: TRBV9
CDR3aa: CASSVAPDREAFF

v_gene: TRBV5-4
CDR3aa: CASSLVGTGELFF

v_gene: TRBV15
CDR3aa: CATSREIGGYNEQYF

v_gene: TRBV7-3
CDR3aa: CASSSTPGQDTEAFF

v_gene: TRBV20-1
CDR3aa: CSAIEVEAFF

v_gene: TRBV10-2
CDR3aa: CASSESKGTPRQYQETQYF

v_gene: TRBV30
CDR3aa: CAWSVLARQAYGYTF

v_gene: TRBV19
CDR3aa: CASSIETGWPYEQYF

v_gene: TRBV5-4
CDR3aa: CASSFERTSVDTQYF

v_gene: TRBV4-1
CDR3aa: CASSLSLANYGYTF

v_gene: TRBV7-2
CDR3aa: CASSLVTGMRSYEQYF

v_gene: TRBV18
CDR3aa: CASSQGVNTEAFF

v_gene: TRBV4-3
CDR3aa: CASSLRLGLLNTEAFF

v_gene: TRBV5-5
CDR3aa: CASSLGEGIKEQYF

v_gene: TRBV7-2
CDR3aa: CASSLVQTYTEAFF